This T cell receptor (beta chain) appears in the sequencing data of a study of T cell clonality in common variable immunodeficiency. CVID and control samples used equivalent genomic DNA input. Data came from immunoSEQ multiplex PCR; TCRdb stores just in-frame clones and leaves some out. The table lists under 40,000 clones, with no singletons. General study results and limits: CVID subjects had higher TCRbeta clonality than healthy controls, most marked in about a third. What drives increased CVID clonality needs T cell subpopulation sequencing. Fewer deletions and N-nucleotide insertions were reportedly seen in common variable immunodeficiency TCR beta sequences.

The CDR3 has 15 amino acids. V gave up 4 bases and J gave up 7 bases, with 17 bases separating them. Germline CDR1 reads SGHTS; CDR2 reads YDEGEE. This clone was counted at least ten times. What it binds is unknown. With the read ending 3 residues before the CDR3 end, the germline J gene is used to fill in that end. The receptor was isolated from a person aged 18 to 69 in good health. Sequencing used peripheral blood mononuclear cells. The chain joins TRBV5-8 to TRBJ1-4; TRBD1 might be the D (5 bases). The part of the CDR3 DNA that was read is TGTGCCAGCAGCCTCATGGGGGGGTTCGGTGAAAAA. Its protein is CASSLMGGFGEK. The whole CDR3 sequence reads CASSLMGGFGEKLFF.